The clone carrying this T cell receptor beta chain turned up a few times. This entry belongs to a study of T cells after yellow fever vaccination. TCRdb fed the 5' RACE reads into MiXCR, producing one record per CDR3 protein. This table has about 350,000 distinct CDR3 sequences, roughly 8.6% appearing once. The sequencing used PBMCs, collected around 45 days after the first yellow fever vaccination. The clonotype comes from a man aged 18 to 29 who received the YFV17D yellow fever vaccine.

This CDR3 is CASTPSPQRLNNTQYF. CDR3 nucleotide sequence: TGTGCCAGCACCCCCTCTCCGCAGCGCCTAAATAATACGCAGTATTTT. V usage is TRBV7-2 and J usage is TRBJ2-3; D unclear. Germline V gene sequence: CDR1 SGHTA, CDR2 FQGNSA. The V gene lost 7 bases and the J gene lost 7 bases, with 24 bases spanning the gap. The CDR3 is 16 residues long.